This note documents a single TCR beta chain sequence. Its specific antigen is unknown. Base qualities are missing; no much larger clone stands one base away. The data were obtained in a study of shared clonotypes between healthy human individuals (dated by TCRdb to 2019 to 2021). Looking at the study overall: Two women and a few men aged 18 to 49 years were included in the cohort. The study deeply sequenced blood TCR repertoires of five healthy adults to estimate repertoire size and the extent of clonotype sharing between individuals. To increase sequencing depth and limit assay-specific biases, TCR repertoire library preparation and sequencing were carried out by different laboratories using diverse techniques. Leukapheresis yielded between about 0.85 and 9 billion PBMCs per donor. Study-wide conclusions, independent of this receptor: Sampling was restricted to blood, and TCR repertoires in tissues likely differ from the TCR repertoires found in blood. Pairwise subsampling indicated that sequencing depth was expected to affect the degree of clonotype sharing among donors. Because the study included only a small number of donors, the genetic and exposure-history diversity represented was limited.

Using the deep immunoSEQ assay, multiplex PCR amplified TCR CDR3 regions from genomic DNA. Extracted genomic DNA from each cell subset was distributed evenly across all wells of several immunoSEQ 96-well plates, and each plate was treated as a replicate. For unsorted PBMC, approximately 0.3 ug of genomic DNA, equivalent to around 33,000 T cell genomes, went into each replicate PCR. Ten immunoSEQ deep assay plates were used to sequence unsorted PBMC genomic DNA. Purified libraries were measured with a Qubit 3.0 fluorometer, size-checked on a Bioanalyzer 2100, and measured again with the KAPA Library Quantification kit. Each immunoSEQ 96-well plate was sequenced on its own single-read 150-cycle Illumina NextSeq 550 flow cell. Per the original workflow: Because the immunoSEQ output included only junctional sequences and no quality scores, the filtering could not be the same as the filtering used for full-length reads. To assign V/J genes and CDR3, sequences were annotated using PyIR, a Python wrapper for IgBLAST v1.9, with IMGT germline references. Reads were filtered out if the reads had weak V/J assignments (E-value above 1e-6), no CDR3, stop codons, out-of-frame junctions, or ambiguous translated residues. V3J clonotypes were defined as sequences sharing an identical inferred V gene, J gene, and CDR3 amino acid sequence. Percentage overlap between repertoires was calculated by dividing the number of shared unique clonotypes by the size of the smaller repertoire. Three approaches were used to assess repertoire richness: RTK rarefaction, the Chao1 estimator, and Recon v2.1 estimates of unobserved clonotypes. The source is immuneACCESS, and TCRdb retained only in-frame sequences with V and J called. Part of the clones is not carried over; for the studies checked, unresolved V genes explain less than half of this, and the remainder is unexplained. That table supplies the V and J calls and clone size; D and trimming were determined from the DNA. In all, the sample holds roughly 96,000 clones, and about half of those were seen once. About 14% of the sample lies in the top ten.

Healthy HIV-negative adults with no recently reported acute infections or vaccinations were included as donors. Every donor was a Caucasian adult residing in Nashville, Tennessee, USA. For unsorted samples, tens of millions of PBMCs were counted, and genomic DNA was extracted using the QIAamp DNA Blood Mini kit. After blood collection by leukapheresis, PBMCs were isolated using Ficoll-Histopaque density gradient centrifugation and then cryopreserved in the vapor phase of liquid nitrogen. The CDR3 contains 15 residues, cysteine and phenylalanine counted. The CDR3 DNA has 45 bases and is translated from base 1. V is reduced by 1 base and J by 0 bases, leaving a spacing of 10 bases between them. CDR1 and CDR2, per the germline V gene (reference sequence), are SEHNR and FQNEAQ.

The rearrangement combines TRBV7-9 with TRBJ2-7; the D gene identity is not certain. The source material was PBMCs. This TCR derives from a woman between 35 and 50 years old in good health. Some clones in this sample may be carry-over from other donors' samples. The CDR3 region reads CASSLVIPTSYEQYF. The nucleotides are TGTGCCAGCAGCTTAGTAATTCCGACCTCCTACGAGCAGTACTTC.